This T cell receptor beta chain appears in the sequencing data of a study of vaccination and CD4 T cells after COVID-19. A single record per CDR3 protein comes from TCRdb applying MiXCR to the PCR reads. This table has 20,000 or so distinct CDR3 sequences, roughly two thirds appearing once. With 3 bases removed from V and 4 bases from J, the gap between germline ends came to 12 bases. The CDR3 sequence is 14 residues long. The germline V gene has CDR1 MDHEN and CDR2 SYDVKM. Regarding this clonotype: The antigen remains unidentified.

Whole-study results and caveats: From 21 to 38, the median of SARS-CoV-2-reactive clonotypes rose without reaching significance. The great majority, 304 of 307 vaccine-specific clones, proved spike mono-reactive in convalescent patients.

V is TRBV28 and J is TRBJ1-2; D may be TRBD1 (6 bases). This material consisted of CD4+ T cells from blood, taken after SARS-CoV-2 vaccination. This clonotype was sampled from a human donor who had recovered from COVID-19. CDR3 sequence: CASSFSQGSYGYTF. For the CDR3, the DNA is TGTGCCAGCAGTTTTAGTCAGGGGAGCTATGGCTACACCTTC.